What follows are 8 T cell receptor beta chains derived from one specimen sequenced in a study of CXCR3-negative and CXCR3-positive naive CD8 T cells. Through 5' RACE with UMI labels, the TRB cDNA libraries were prepared. Reprocessing the 5' RACE reads, TCRdb reports a single entry for every CDR3 protein and omits DNA. The sample totals about 6,000 distinct CDR3 sequences; its top ten clones hold 1% to 1.5%. The sequencing input was naive CXCR3- CD8+ T cells from blood. This sample's subset: CD45RO-CCR7+CD27+CD95- naive CD8+ T cells lacking CXCR3 (TNR3-). The receptors originated from a human donor in good health. Some clones in this sample may be carry-over from other donors' samples.

The CDR3 here is CASSEPKQGETQYF. The V call is TRBV25-1, the J call TRBJ2-5; TCRdb outputs TRBD1, but without DNA this stays unchecked. Germline assignment: CDR1 MGHDK and CDR2 SYGVNS. The length of the CDR3 is 14 residues.

The V and J genes are TRBV28 and TRBJ2-3; TCRdb calls TRBD1, which cannot be checked without DNA. Germline loops: CDR1 MDHEN, CDR2 SYDVKM. The CDR3 spans 13 residues. The CDR3 sequence: CASSLASQDTQYF. The entire variable domain, with the rest obtained from reference TRBV28 and TRBJ2-3, is as follows: DVKVTQSSRYLVKRTGEKVFLECVQDMDHENMFWYRQDPGLGLRLIYFSYDVKMKEKGDIPEGYSVSREKKERFSLILESASTNQTSMYLCASSLASQDTQYFGPGTRLTVL.

This clonotype is identified as medium-sized from frequency. This chain joins TRBV20-1 and TRBJ1-2. This CDR3 spans 11 amino acids. Germline V gene sequence: CDR1 DFQATT, CDR2 SNEGSKA (reference sequence). CDR3 amino acids: CSAREDYGYTF.

The chain carries TRBV7-6 and TRBJ2-1; TCRdb reports TRBD1, a call that lacks DNA to check it against. The V gene's germline CDR1 is SGHVS and CDR2 FNYEAQ. The length of the CDR3 is 16 residues. CDR3 loop: CASSLVPAQGDNEQFF.

Its frequency marks this clonotype as medium-sized (0.01 to 0.1%). The chain employs TRBV27 and TRBJ1-5. The CDR3 contains 14 residues. In germline, CDR1 is MNHEY, CDR2 SMNVEV (reference sequence). The CDR3 spells CASSLLSSNQPQHF.

Considering frequency, this clonotype is medium-sized (0.01 to 0.1%). The rearrangement joins TRBV10-3 to TRBJ2-7; the TRBD1 assignment by TCRdb is unverifiable without DNA. This CDR3 is built from 15 residues. From germline, CDR1 is ENHRY and CDR2 SYGVKD. The CDR3 here is CAISEPGQGVLEPYF.

The chain couples TRBV29-1 to TRBJ2-3; with no DNA, the TCRdb D assignment of TRBD1 cannot be verified. Germline V gives CDR1 SQVTM, CDR2 ANQGSEA. The CDR3 spans 14 residues. CDR3 amino acids: CSVVTGVGRDTQYF.

The V and J genes are TRBV20-1 and TRBJ1-1; the TCRdb call, TRBD1, lacks DNA for checking. Germline V gives CDR1 DFQATT, CDR2 SNEGSKA (reference sequence). The length of the CDR3 is 15 residues. CDR3: CSARVGGYLNTEAFF.